This T cell receptor beta chain was captured in a study of cytotoxic CD8 clonotypes in ibrutinib-treated CLL. This clone was seen only a few times. Clones were read by immunoSEQ multiplex PCR, and TCRdb kept only the in-frame ones, dropping some. The data contain more than 110,000 clones, 60% to 85% of them singletons. Source: PBMCs, taken after 24 months of ibrutinib treatment. The source of this sequence is a human donor with chronic lymphocytic leukemia.

The CDR3 loop is CASSLGPWAEAFF. CDR3 in DNA: TGTGCCAGCAGCTTGGGGCCCTGGGCTGAAGCTTTCTTT. The V call is TRBV7-3, the J call TRBJ1-1, with D maybe TRBD1 (5 bases). The germline CDR1 and CDR2 sequences are SGHTA and FQGTGA. This CDR3 is built from 13 residues. Deletions cut 3 bases from V and 6 bases from J, with 11 bases between.